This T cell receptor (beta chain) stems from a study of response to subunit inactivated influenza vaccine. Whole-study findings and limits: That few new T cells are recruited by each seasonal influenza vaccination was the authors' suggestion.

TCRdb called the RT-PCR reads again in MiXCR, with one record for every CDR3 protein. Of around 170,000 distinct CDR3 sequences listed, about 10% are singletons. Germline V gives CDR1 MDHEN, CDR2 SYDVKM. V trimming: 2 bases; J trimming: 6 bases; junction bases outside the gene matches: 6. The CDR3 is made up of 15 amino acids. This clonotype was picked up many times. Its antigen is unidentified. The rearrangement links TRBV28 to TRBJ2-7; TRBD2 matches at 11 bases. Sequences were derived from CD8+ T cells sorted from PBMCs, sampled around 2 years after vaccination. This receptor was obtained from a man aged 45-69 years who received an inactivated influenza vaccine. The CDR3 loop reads CASSLLAGGRGEQYF. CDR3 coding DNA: TGTGCCAGCAGTTTACTAGCGGGGGGCAGGGGCGAGCAGTACTTC.